This T cell receptor beta chain was profiled in a study of Graves' ophthalmopathy and Graves' hyperthyroidism. This CDR3 spans 14 amino acids. CDR1 and CDR2 from the germline V gene are SNHLY and FYNNEI. The germline V and J ends were trimmed by 3 bases and 4 bases, with 9 bases remaining between them. Study-level points and caveats: The model forecast ophthalmopathy progression, reaching 70.59% sensitivity and roughly 72% specificity.

Researchers turned away patients with other autoimmune diseases, uncontrolled infections, pregnancy or lactation. This clonotype was seen ten or more times. As yet, its antigen is unknown. Amplification targeted the TCR beta CDR3 regions, with RNA transcripts as the source material. After a first-round RT-PCR with HTBI primers, a second-round multiplex PCR was run. TCRdb processed the multiplex PCR reads anew with MiXCR; each CDR3 protein has one entry. The data hold 500,000 to 700,000 distinct CDR3 sequences, with approximately 37% observed a single time. V and J are TRBV2 and TRBJ1-4; D not certain. Sequencing input: peripheral blood or thyroid tissue (not recorded which). This clonotype originated in an adult man with Graves' hyperthyroidism. CDR3 region: CASSEPRINEKLFF. In DNA, the CDR3 is TGTGCCAGCAGTGAGCCACGTATTAATGAAAAACTGTTTTTT. The full variable domain, in which reference TRBV2 and TRBJ1-4 provide the parts outside the CDR3, is EPEVTQTPSHQVTQMGQEVILRCVPISNHLYFYWYRQILGQKVEFLVSFYNNEISEKSEIFDDQFSVERPDGSNFTLKIRSTKLEDSAMYFCASSEPRINEKLFFGSGTQLSVL.